Presented here are 28 T cell receptor beta chains from one specimen sequenced in a study of T cells in Graves' hyperthyroidism and ophthalmopathy. RNA transcripts served as the template for amplifying TCR beta CDR3 regions. First-round RT-PCR with HTBI primers amplified the TCR CDR3 region. TCRdb independently ran MiXCR on the multiplex PCR reads; one entry per CDR3 protein. This sample carries about 380,000 distinct CDR3 sequences, approximately 14% of them seen once, and the ten largest clones take approximately 9.9%. Sequencing was carried out using blood. The receptors derive from an older woman with Graves' hyperthyroidism.

The genes are TRBV7-9 and TRBJ2-3; 8 bases align to TRBD2. CDR3 length: 14 amino acids. Germline lookup yields CDR1 SEHNR and CDR2 FQNEAQ (reference sequence). V was clipped by 3 bases and J by 6 bases; unmatched bases: 5. The DNA for the CDR3 is TGTGCCAGCAGCTTCGGACTAGCATGGGATACGCAGTATTTT. It is translated as CASSFGLAWDTQYF.

The chain has TRBV7-9 and TRBJ2-3; TRBD2 aligns across 7 bases. V was pared by 6 bases and J by 0 bases, with 6 bases of the junction left unmatched. CDR1 is SEHNR and CDR2 is FQNEAQ in the germline V gene (reference sequence). The CDR3 runs to 15 residues. The CDR3 spells CASRPGLGSTDTQYF. CDR3 in DNA: TGTGCCAGCAGACCCGGACTAGGGAGCACAGATACGCAGTATTTT.

This clonotype has only a few counts. The chain combines TRBV4-1 with TRBJ2-6; D is uncertain. The germline CDR1 and CDR2 sequences are MGHRA and YSYEKL. The V end lost 1 base, the J end lost 0 bases, and 13 bases lay between the germline ends. The CDR3 loop spans 18 amino acids. The CDR3 is CASSQGTELRSGANVLTF. The CDR3 bases are TGCGCCAGCAGCCAAGGGACGGAATTACGCTCTGGGGCCAACGTCCTGACTTTC.

This clonotype was counted ten times or more. The chain uses TRBV18 and TRBJ2-1, with 11 bases aligning to TRBD2. The V and J ends lost 3 bases and 7 bases, in that order; junction bases with no gene match: 8. This CDR3 is 16 amino acids long. Germline CDR1 is KGHSH and CDR2 is LQKENI. The CDR3 bases are TGTGCCAGCTCACCGTCCGGGACTAGCGGACCTAATGAGCAGTTCTTC. Its translation is CASSPSGTSGPNEQFF.

Ten or more counts support this clonotype. V and J are TRBV5-1 and TRBJ1-1; TRBD1 matches at 7 bases. Germline V gene sequence: CDR1 SGHRS, CDR2 YFSETQ. The CDR3 is 13 amino acids. With 4 bases clipped from V and 7 bases from J, the junction kept 7 bases outside the gene matches. This CDR3 reads CASSTTGTVEAFF. The CDR3, as DNA: TGCGCCAGCAGCACGACAGGGACGGTTGAAGCTTTCTTT.

This clonotype showed up many times. V gene TRBV24-1 combines with J gene TRBJ1-1, with a possible D match to TRBD1 (5 bases). The CDR3 extends over 13 amino acids. The germline gives CDR1 KGHDR, CDR2 SFDVKD. V was shortened by 8 bases and J by 3 bases, with 12 bases between the two germline ends. The CDR3 nucleotides are TGTGCCACCAAGGGAGAGGGGTACACTGAAGCTTTCTTT. Translating gives CATKGEGYTEAFF.

The chain couples TRBV29-1 to TRBJ1-1; unclear D gene. Germline V gene lookup returns CDR1 SQVTM and CDR2 ANQGSEA. There are 11 residues in the CDR3. The V end was cut by 4 bases, the J end by 4 bases, with 7 bases between. The DNA for the CDR3 is TGCAGCGTTGTAAGGGCCACTGAAGCTTTCTTT. This gives the protein CSVVRATEAFF.

There are many counts of this clonotype. V and J are TRBV29-1 and TRBJ1-2, with no clear D. The CDR3 has 11 amino acids. Germline V gene sequence: CDR1 SQVTM, CDR2 ANQGSEA. The V end lost 6 bases, the J end lost 1 base, and 6 bases lay between the germline ends. The CDR3 reads CSVQNNYGYTF. CDR3 bases: TGCAGCGTCCAAAATAACTATGGCTACACCTTC.

This clonotype was observed many times. The chain carries TRBV5-1 and TRBJ2-7; TRBD2 matches at 10 bases. Trimming took 5 bases from V and 3 from J; bases not matched to a gene: 5. Germline V gene data show CDR1 as SGHRS and CDR2 as YFSETQ. The CDR3 has 14 amino acids. The CDR3: CASSLTSGLYEQYF. The CDR3 DNA follows: TGCGCCAGCAGTCTGACTAGCGGGCTCTACGAGCAGTACTTC.

This clonotype has ten or more counts. The chain uses TRBV18 and TRBJ1-2; 8 bases align to TRBD1. J was trimmed by 8 bases and V by 0 bases; bases with no gene match: 5. Germline values: CDR1 KGHSH, CDR2 LQKENI. This CDR3 comprises 14 residues. The CDR3 DNA is TGTGCCAGCTCACCACCGGACAGGGCAAGCGGCTACACCTTC. This encodes CASSPPDRASGYTF.

This clonotype was observed at least ten times. V is TRBV12-3 or TRBV12-4 and J is TRBJ2-1; TRBD2 matches 12 bases. V shed 6 bases, J shed 6 bases, and the junction held 3 bases outside the gene matches. This CDR3 is 14 amino acids long. The CDR3 is CASSTSGRSNEQFF. In DNA form, the CDR3 reads TGTGCCAGCAGCACTAGCGGGAGGTCCAATGAGCAGTTCTTC.

This clonotype was observed at least ten times. The chain uses TRBV7-3 and TRBJ2-3, with D possibly being TRBD1 (6 bases). Germline assignment: CDR1 SGHTA and CDR2 FQGTGA. CDR3 length equals 14 residues. Trimming left V 5 bases short and J 0 bases short, with 9 bases between. Here the CDR3 DNA reads TGTGCCAGCAGCCGGGACACCAGCACAGATACGCAGTATTTT. The encoded protein is CASSRDTSTDTQYF.

The chain links TRBV5-4 to TRBJ2-1; D could derive from TRBD1 or TRBD2 (6 bases each). The length of the CDR3 is 14 residues. Trimming shortened V by 0 bases and J by 7 bases, and 11 bases separated the two germline ends. The germline CDR1 and CDR2 sequences are SGHNT and YYREEE (reference sequence). The CDR3 loop is CASSLDQGRNEQFF. As DNA, the CDR3 is TGTGCCAGCAGCTTGGACCAGGGGAGGAATGAGCAGTTCTTC.

There are many counts of this clonotype. The chain combines TRBV30 with TRBJ2-5, with 12 nucleotides matching TRBD2. Germline V gene data show CDR1 as GTSNPN and CDR2 as SVGIG (reference sequence). V trimming: 6 bases; J trimming: 4 bases; junction bases outside the gene matches: 9. The CDR3 extends over 15 amino acids. The CDR3 protein is CACKGLAGNSETQYF. CDR3 bases: TGTGCCTGCAAAGGACTAGCGGGAAACTCAGAGACCCAGTACTTC.

This chain connects TRBV24-1 to TRBJ2-3; D is perhaps TRBD1 (6 bases). The V end was cut by 6 bases, the J end by 6 bases, with 15 bases between. The germline gives CDR1 KGHDR, CDR2 SFDVKD. The CDR3 length is 14 residues. The CDR3 loop reads CATSTVDRSDTQYF. The CDR3 DNA is TGTGCCACCAGTACGGTGGACAGATCCGATACGCAGTATTTT.

In this sample, this clonotype turned up many times. This rearrangement joins TRBV27 to TRBJ1-1; D is unclear. Germline V gene data show CDR1 as MNHEY and CDR2 as SMNVEV (reference sequence). The CDR3 runs to 11 residues. The germline V and J ends were trimmed by 5 bases and 12 bases, with 13 bases remaining between them. The DNA of the CDR3 is TGTGCCAGCAGTGCACCATGGATAACTTTCTTT. The encoded protein is CASSAPWITFF.

The rearrangement joins TRBV12-3 or TRBV12-4 to TRBJ2-4, with D tentatively TRBD2 (6 bases). Trimming took 6 bases from V and 5 from J, leaving 14 bases between them. The CDR3 covers 14 residues. The CDR3 nucleotides are TGTGCCAGCAGGAGTACGGGAGTCCAAAACATTCAGTACTTC. Translation gives CASRSTGVQNIQYF.

This clonotype occurred many times. The DNA for the CDR3 is TGCGCCAGCAGCTTGGACAGCCCTAACTATGGCTACACCTTC. It encodes CASSLDSPNYGYTF. J is TRBJ1-2 and V is TRBV5-1; D gene ambiguous. The V and J ends lost 0 bases and 0 bases respectively, with 6 bases between them. CDR1 SGHRS and CDR2 YFSETQ come from the germline V gene. The CDR3 consists of 14 residues.

The chain employs TRBV5-5 and TRBJ2-3; TRBD1 matches at 9 bases. Germline values: CDR1 SGHKS, CDR2 YYEKEE (reference sequence). CDR3 length equals 16 residues. V shed 5 bases and J 1 base; nucleotides not matched to a gene: 8. The CDR3 sequence: CASSAPGQGRTDTQYF. In DNA form, the CDR3 reads TGTGCCAGCAGTGCACCGGGACAGGGACGCACAGATACGCAGTATTTT. The whole variable domain, filled in from reference TRBV5-5 and TRBJ2-3, reads DAGVTQSPTHLIKTRGQQVTLRCSPISGHKSVSWYQQVLGQGPQFIFQYYEKEERGRGNFPDRFSARQFPNYSSELNVNALLLGDSALYLCASSAPGQGRTDTQYFGPGTRLTVL.

With respect to this clonotype: This may come from a read error, since a much larger clone is one base off. V is TRBV12-3 or TRBV12-4 and J is TRBJ2-2; tentatively, D is TRBD2 (6 bases). The CDR3 length is 12 residues. As DNA, the CDR3 is TGTGCCAGCAGTTTATCCCCCCCGGGAGCTTACTTT. Protein: CASSLSPPGAYF.

This clonotype was seen many times. This chain links TRBV11-2 with TRBJ1-1; D is unresolved. The CDR3 sequence is 13 residues long. The germline gives CDR1 SGHAT, CDR2 FQNNGV. V was clipped by 4 bases and J by 4 bases, with 10 bases between them. CDR3 nucleotide sequence: TGTGCCAGCAGCTCCCCGCGGGGCACTGAAGCTTTCTTT. Protein sequence: CASSSPRGTEAFF.

This chain joins TRBV28 and TRBJ1-1, with D unclear. V lost 2 bases to trimming and J lost 7 bases, with 8 bases between them. This CDR3 is built from 12 residues. Germline CDR1 is MDHEN and CDR2 is SYDVKM. The DNA for the CDR3 is TGTGCCAGCAGTTTAGGTCCCAGTGAAGCTTTCTTT. Amino acid sequence: CASSLGPSEAFF.

In this sample, this clonotype turned up many times. V and J are TRBV7-8 and TRBJ1-5; the D gene is possibly TRBD1 (5 bases). This CDR3 has 11 residues. The germline V and J ends were trimmed by 8 bases and 7 bases, with 9 bases remaining between them. Germline V gene data show CDR1 as SGHVS and CDR2 as FQNEAQ. The DNA for the CDR3 is TGTGCCAGCGGGGGGAACCAGCCCCAGCATTTT. Its translation is CASGGNQPQHF.

V and J are TRBV11-2 and TRBJ1-4, with a possible D match to TRBD1 (5 bases). Germline loops: CDR1 SGHAT, CDR2 FQNNGV. The CDR3 has 13 amino acids. V lost 0 bases, J lost 8 bases, and 7 bases lay in between. Written as DNA, the CDR3 is TGTGCCAGCAGCTTAGATGGGGCCGAAAAACTGTTTTTT. This translates into CASSLDGAEKLFF.

This clonotype has ten or more counts. This chain uses TRBV28 with TRBJ1-3, with TRBD1 as a possible D gene (5 bases). Germline assignment: CDR1 MDHEN and CDR2 SYDVKM. The CDR3 totals 12 residues. Trimming shortened V by 6 bases and J by 11 bases, and 14 bases separated the two germline ends. Here the CDR3 DNA reads TGTGCCAGCAGAGACCAGGGTTTGGCCATATATTTT. It yields the protein CASRDQGLAIYF.

This clonotype came up many times. The genes are TRBV24-1 and TRBJ1-1; D possibly corresponds to TRBD1 (5 bases). Germline CDR1 and CDR2: KGHDR and SFDVKD. The CDR3 runs 13 residues. The V and J ends lost 10 bases and 2 bases respectively, with 13 bases between them. CDR3 residues: CATAGRRNTEAFF. The CDR3 nucleotides are TGTGCCACTGCGGGACGGCGAAACACTGAAGCTTTCTTT.

At least ten counts were recorded for this clonotype. This chain uses TRBV24-1 with TRBJ1-1; 7 nucleotides match TRBD1. Per germline, CDR1 KGHDR and CDR2 SFDVKD. V shed 12 bases and J 4 bases; nucleotides not matched to a gene: 7. This CDR3 has 12 amino acids. The CDR3 region is CAPTGVSTEAFF. The CDR3 DNA is TGTGCCCCCACAGGGGTCAGCACTGAAGCTTTCTTT.

This clonotype was picked up many times. The gene calls are TRBV9 and TRBJ2-2; TRBD2 matches at 7 bases. The CDR3 is made up of 14 amino acids. The ends lost 6 bases at V and 5 bases at J; junction bases unmatched: 7. Germline V gives CDR1 SGDLS, CDR2 YYNGEE. CDR3 protein: CASTRREGTGELFF. As DNA, the CDR3 is TGTGCCAGCACCAGAAGGGAGGGGACCGGGGAGCTGTTTTTT.